This TCR beta chain came from a study of monozygotic twins with inflammatory bowel disease. CDR1 and CDR2 (germline): SEHNR, FQNEAQ (reference sequence). The CDR3 covers 15 residues. UMIs were attached via template switching, each with a 6-nucleotide sample barcode. Nested PCRs (16 and 9 cycles, two total) were applied to TCRalpha and TCRbeta cDNA. TCRdb reprocessed the 5' RACE reads, with one entry per CDR3 protein and no DNA. The sample holds over 120,000 distinct CDR3 sequences. Of note for this clonotype: Its antigen is unidentified.

Findings of the study overall: With inverse Simpson as the measure, TCRbeta diversity was lower in IBD patients than in healthy co-twins.

The sample consisted of blood. The sequence was obtained from a human donor with ulcerative colitis or Crohn's disease, or a healthy co-twin of an affected twin (not recorded which). This chain links TRBV7-9 with TRBJ1-1; the D call of TRBD1 rests on TCRdb alone, since no DNA is present to check it. The CDR3 loop is CASKFIQGADTEAFF.